Described below is a single T cell receptor beta chain sequence and its context. These data belong to a study of T cell clones after liver transplantation. The assay was immunoSEQ multiplex PCR, and TCRdb's table has in-frame clones only and misses some. The sample contains roughly 100,000 clones, approximately 79% of which appear only once. This TCR was sampled from a human patient who received a liver transplant. A share of the T cells may be of graft donor origin. Material: CD4+ T cells from blood, obtained approximately 43 months after liver transplant.

CDR3 bases: TGCGCCAGCAGCTGGTCCGGGACAGGGGGTGCAGATACGCAGTATTTT. This gives the protein CASSWSGTGGADTQYF. The rearrangement joins TRBV5-1 to TRBJ2-3; TRBD1 agrees at 11 bases. Trimming removed 3 bases from V and 4 bases from J; junction bases left unmatched: 7. The germline CDR1 and CDR2 sequences are SGHRS and YFSETQ. There are 16 residues in the CDR3.